Sequencing of this TCR beta chain was carried out in a study of shared T cell receptors in the human thymus. Assay: immunoSEQ multiplex PCR; the TCRdb copy retains only in-frame clones and omits some. The sample comprises some 700,000 clones, around nine tenths of which are singletons, and over 0.008% rests with the top ten. These data were likewise used in another study, on human thymus T cells. From that report: Thymic samples were excised during corrective heart operations.

The sequenced sample was thymocytes. The source of this sequence is a boy under three years old with a congenital heart defect.

The CDR3, as DNA: TGTGCCAGCAGACCTCCCGACAGGGAGAGGACTGAAGCTTTCTTT. It specifies CASRPPDRERTEAFF. The V gene is TRBV6-5, the J gene TRBJ1-1, with 7 positions matching TRBD1. CDR1 and CDR2 (germline): MNHEY, SVGAGI. With 6 bases clipped from V and 5 bases from J, the junction kept 12 bases outside the gene matches. The CDR3 covers 15 residues.